The next 5 T cell receptor beta chains were all read from a single sample in a study of breast tumors, draining lymph nodes, adjacent tissues. From the multiplex PCR reads, TCRdb called clonotypes with MiXCR, one entry per CDR3 protein. The sample includes 15,000 to 20,000 distinct CDR3 sequences, less than 45% of them seen just once. Sequenced material: tumor-adjacent breast tissue. These receptors were collected from a female donor with breast cancer. Some clones in this sample may be carry-over from other donors' samples.

This clonotype has a count of ten or more. A much larger clone differs by one base, so this may be a read error. This chain connects TRBV20-1 to TRBJ2-3; a possible D gene is TRBD1 (5 bases). Trimming left V 5 bases short and J 2 bases short, with 17 bases between. The CDR3 is 15 residues long. Germline assignment: CDR1 DFQATT and CDR2 SNEGSKA (reference sequence). The CDR3, as DNA: TGCAGTGCTTACACCGAGACAGCCACCACAGATACGCAGTATTTT. Translation gives CSAYTETATTDTQYF.

The chain links TRBV20-1 to TRBJ1-2; a weak D match, TRBD1 (5 bases). The ends were cut back, 6 bases at V and 1 base at J, with 12 bases in the middle. The CDR3 is 13 residues long. CDR1 and CDR2 (germline): DFQATT, SNEGSKA (reference sequence). CDR3 in amino acids: CSANPGNNYGYTF. The CDR3 DNA follows: TGCAGTGCAAACCCAGGGAATAACTATGGCTACACCTTC.

This chain joins TRBV4-3 and TRBJ1-2; D is undetermined. CDR1 and CDR2 from the germline V gene are LGHNA and YSLEER. Trimming took off 0 bases at V and 3 bases at J, with 11 bases between the two ends. There are 15 residues in the CDR3. For the CDR3, the DNA is TGCGCCAGCAGCCAAGATAGGGTTCAGGACTATGGCTACACCTTC. The encoded protein is CASSQDRVQDYGYTF.

This chain connects TRBV18 to TRBJ2-3; D not resolved. The V and J ends lost 2 bases and 7 bases respectively, with 4 bases between them. This CDR3 has 11 residues. CDR1 is KGHSH and CDR2 is LQKENI in the germline V gene. The CDR3 sequence is CASSPENTQYF. The CDR3 nucleotides are TGTGCCAGCTCACCAGAAAATACGCAGTATTTT. The full variable domain, in which reference TRBV18 and TRBJ2-3 provide the parts outside the CDR3, is NAGVMQNPRHLVRRRGQEARLRCSPMKGHSHVYWYRQLPEEGLKFMVYLQKENIIDESGMPKERFSAEFPKEGPSILRIQQVVRGDSAAYFCASSPENTQYFGPGTRLTVL.

Note on this clonotype: Here the CDR3 omits its conserved ending phenylalanine or tryptophan, so a read error is the likely source. The V and J genes are TRBV9 and TRBJ2-2; unclear D gene. The length of the CDR3 is 14 residues. Trimming pared 0 bases from V and 3 bases from J, leaving 6 bases between. CDR1 and CDR2 from the germline V gene are SGDLS and YYNGEE. DNA for the CDR3: TGTGCCAGCAGCGTAGCCGACTACACCGGGGAGCTGTTTTTG. Translation gives CASSVADYTGELFL.